This entry is about one T cell receptor beta chain. Its specificity is not known. The source of the sample is a study of T cell responses to AZD1222 COVID-19 vaccine. General study points: Of the AZD1222 recipients, only 6 or 7 were seropositive at baseline. Close to half of spike-specific TCRs reportedly recognize unmutated variant regions.

Recipients boosted at about 4 weeks or about 12 weeks are pooled. Method: immunoSEQ multiplex PCR; TCRdb's copy keeps in-frame clones and lacks some. The sample carries about 150,000 clones, 90% to 95% recorded once. The length of the CDR3 is 14 residues. After removal of 5 bases from V and 2 bases from J, the junction contained 2 bases not matched to a gene. In germline, CDR1 is SGHTA, CDR2 FQGTGA. The sample consisted of peripheral blood, taken 28 days after the second AZD1222 dose. The chain links TRBV7-3 to TRBJ2-1; 8 bases agree with TRBD1. The receptor was derived from an adult who received the AZD1222 COVID-19 vaccine. CDR3 in DNA: TGTGCCAGCAGCCAGACAGGGGCCTACAATGAGCAGTTCTTC. Translating gives CASSQTGAYNEQFF.